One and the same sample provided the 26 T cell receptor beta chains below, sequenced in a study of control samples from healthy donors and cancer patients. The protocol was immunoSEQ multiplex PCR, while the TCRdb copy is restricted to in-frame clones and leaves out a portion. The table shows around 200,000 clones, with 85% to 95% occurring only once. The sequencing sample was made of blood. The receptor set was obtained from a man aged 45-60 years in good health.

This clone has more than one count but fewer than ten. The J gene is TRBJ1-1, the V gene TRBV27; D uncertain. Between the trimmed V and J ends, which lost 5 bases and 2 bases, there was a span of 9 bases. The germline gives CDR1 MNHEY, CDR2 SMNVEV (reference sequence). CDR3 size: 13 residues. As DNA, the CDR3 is TGTGCCAGCAGTCTCGGACCCAACACTGAAGCTTTCTTT. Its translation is CASSLGPNTEAFF.

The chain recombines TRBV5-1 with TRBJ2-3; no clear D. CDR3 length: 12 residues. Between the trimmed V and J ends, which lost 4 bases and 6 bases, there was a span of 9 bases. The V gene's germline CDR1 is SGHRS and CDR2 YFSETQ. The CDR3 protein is CASSLTGDTQYF. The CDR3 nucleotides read TGCGCCAGCAGCCTAACTGGGGATACGCAGTATTTT. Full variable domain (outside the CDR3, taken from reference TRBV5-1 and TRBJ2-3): KAGVTQTPRYLIKTRGQQVTLSCSPISGHRSVSWYQQTPGQGLQFLFEYFSETQRNKGNFPGRFSGRQFSNSRSEMNVSTLELGDSALYLCASSLTGDTQYFGPGTRLTVL.

As DNA, the CDR3 is TGTGCCAGCAGCTTAGAAGGGGGGGGGCGGCTTGGAAACATTCAGTACTTC. This encodes CASSLEGGGRLGNIQYF. The chain carries TRBV11-3 and TRBJ2-4, with D perhaps TRBD2 (7 bases). Trimming removed 0 bases at V and 6 bases at J, with 18 bases between. Germline CDR1 and CDR2: SGHNT and YENEEA. CDR3 length: 17 amino acids.

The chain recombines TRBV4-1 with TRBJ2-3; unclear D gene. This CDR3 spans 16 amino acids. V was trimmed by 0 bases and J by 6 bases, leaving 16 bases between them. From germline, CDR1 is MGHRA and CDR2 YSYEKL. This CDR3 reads CASSQERAFGDDTQYF. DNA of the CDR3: TGCGCCAGCAGCCAAGAACGAGCATTTGGGGATGATACGCAGTATTTT.

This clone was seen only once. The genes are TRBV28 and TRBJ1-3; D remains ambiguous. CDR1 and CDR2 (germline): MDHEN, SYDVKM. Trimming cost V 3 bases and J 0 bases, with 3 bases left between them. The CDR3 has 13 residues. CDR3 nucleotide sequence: TGTGCCAGCAGTTTCAGCTCTGGAAACACCATATATTTT. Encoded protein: CASSFSSGNTIYF.

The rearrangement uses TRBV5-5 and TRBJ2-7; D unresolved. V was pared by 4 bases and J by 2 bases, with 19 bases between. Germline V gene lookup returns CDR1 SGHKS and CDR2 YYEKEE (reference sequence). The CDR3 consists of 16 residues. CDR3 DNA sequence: TGTGCCAGCAGCCCCCTCCCTCAGGCAGATGCCTACGAGCAGTACTTC. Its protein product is CASSPLPQADAYEQYF.

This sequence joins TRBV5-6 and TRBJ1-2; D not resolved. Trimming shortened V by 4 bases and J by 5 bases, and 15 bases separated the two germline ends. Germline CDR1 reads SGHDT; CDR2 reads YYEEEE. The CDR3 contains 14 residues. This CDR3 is CASSSRRGWYGYTF. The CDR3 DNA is TGTGCCAGCAGCAGTAGGCGGGGATGGTATGGCTACACCTTC.

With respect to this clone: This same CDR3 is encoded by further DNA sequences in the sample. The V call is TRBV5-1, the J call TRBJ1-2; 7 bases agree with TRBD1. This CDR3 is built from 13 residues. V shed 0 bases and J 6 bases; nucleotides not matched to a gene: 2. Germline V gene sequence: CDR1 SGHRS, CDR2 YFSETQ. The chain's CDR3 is CASSLGQGDGYTF. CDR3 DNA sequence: TGCGCCAGCAGCTTGGGACAGGGAGATGGCTACACCTTC.

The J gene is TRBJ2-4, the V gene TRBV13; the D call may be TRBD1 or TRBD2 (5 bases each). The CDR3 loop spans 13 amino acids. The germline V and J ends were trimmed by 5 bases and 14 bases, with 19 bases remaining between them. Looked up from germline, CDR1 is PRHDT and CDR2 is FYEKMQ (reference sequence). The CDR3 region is CASSLGAGRDEYF. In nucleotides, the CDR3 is TGTGCCAGCAGCCTCGGGGCAGGGAGAGACGAGTACTTC.

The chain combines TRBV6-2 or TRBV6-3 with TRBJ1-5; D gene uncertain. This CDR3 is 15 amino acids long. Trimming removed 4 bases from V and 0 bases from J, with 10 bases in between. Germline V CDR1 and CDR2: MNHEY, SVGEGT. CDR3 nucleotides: TGTGCCAGCAGTTTTCGACCGTATAGCAATCAGCCCCAGCATTTT. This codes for CASSFRPYSNQPQHF.

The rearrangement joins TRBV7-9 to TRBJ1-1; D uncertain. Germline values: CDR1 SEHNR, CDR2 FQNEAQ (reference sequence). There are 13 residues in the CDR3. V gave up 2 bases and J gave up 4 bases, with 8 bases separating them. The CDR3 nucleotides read TGTGCCAGCAGCTTAAATGTTGGCACTGAAGCTTTCTTT. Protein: CASSLNVGTEAFF.

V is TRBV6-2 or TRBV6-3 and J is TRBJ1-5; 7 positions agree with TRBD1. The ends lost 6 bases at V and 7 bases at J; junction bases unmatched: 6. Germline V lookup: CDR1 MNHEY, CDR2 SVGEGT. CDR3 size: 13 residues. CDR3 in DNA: TGTGCCAGCAGCGGACAGGTGGAACAGCCCCAGCATTTT. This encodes CASSGQVEQPQHF.

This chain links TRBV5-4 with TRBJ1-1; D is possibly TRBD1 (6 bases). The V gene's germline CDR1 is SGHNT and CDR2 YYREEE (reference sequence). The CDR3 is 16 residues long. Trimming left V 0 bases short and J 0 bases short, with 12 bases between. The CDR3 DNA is TGTGCCAGCAGCTTGGCGGGGGCCACTTTGAACACTGAAGCTTTCTTT. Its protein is CASSLAGATLNTEAFF.

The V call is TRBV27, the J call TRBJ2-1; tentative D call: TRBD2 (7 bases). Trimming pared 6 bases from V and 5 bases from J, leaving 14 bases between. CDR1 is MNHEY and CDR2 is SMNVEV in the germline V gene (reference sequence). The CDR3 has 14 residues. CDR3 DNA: TGTGCCAGCAGAAAAGGGGGGGTGAACAATGAGCAGTTCTTC. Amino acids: CASRKGGVNNEQFF.

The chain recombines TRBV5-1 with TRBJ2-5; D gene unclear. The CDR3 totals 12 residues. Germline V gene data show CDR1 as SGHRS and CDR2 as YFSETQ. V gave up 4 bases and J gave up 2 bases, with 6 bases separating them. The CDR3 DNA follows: TGCGCCAGCAGCAAGGAACAAGAGACCCAGTACTTC. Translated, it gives CASSKEQETQYF.

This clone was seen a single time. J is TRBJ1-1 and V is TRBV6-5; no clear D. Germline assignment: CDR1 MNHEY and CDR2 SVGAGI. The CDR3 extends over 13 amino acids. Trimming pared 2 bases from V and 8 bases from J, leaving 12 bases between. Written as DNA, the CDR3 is TGTGCCAGCAGTTACGAGAGTTCGACAGAAGCTTTCTTT. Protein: CASSYESSTEAFF.

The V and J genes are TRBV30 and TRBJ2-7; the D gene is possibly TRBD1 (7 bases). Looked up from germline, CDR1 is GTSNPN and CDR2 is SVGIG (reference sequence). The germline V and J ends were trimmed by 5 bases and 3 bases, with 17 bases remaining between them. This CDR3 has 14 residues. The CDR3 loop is CAWGRTGGFYEQYF. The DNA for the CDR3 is TGTGCCTGGGGGAGGACAGGCGGATTCTACGAGCAGTACTTC.

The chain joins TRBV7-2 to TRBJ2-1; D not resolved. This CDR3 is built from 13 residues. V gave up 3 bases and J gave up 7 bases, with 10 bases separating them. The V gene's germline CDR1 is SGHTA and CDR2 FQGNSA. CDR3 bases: TGTGCCAGCAGCTTGAGTCTGGGGAATGAGCAGTTCTTC. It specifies CASSLSLGNEQFF.

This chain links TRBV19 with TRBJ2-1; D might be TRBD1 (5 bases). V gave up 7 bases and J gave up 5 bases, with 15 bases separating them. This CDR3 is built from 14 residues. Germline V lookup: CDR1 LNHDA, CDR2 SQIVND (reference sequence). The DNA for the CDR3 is TGTGCCAGTACCATGACAGCCCCTCACAATGAGCAGTTCTTC. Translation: CASTMTAPHNEQFF.

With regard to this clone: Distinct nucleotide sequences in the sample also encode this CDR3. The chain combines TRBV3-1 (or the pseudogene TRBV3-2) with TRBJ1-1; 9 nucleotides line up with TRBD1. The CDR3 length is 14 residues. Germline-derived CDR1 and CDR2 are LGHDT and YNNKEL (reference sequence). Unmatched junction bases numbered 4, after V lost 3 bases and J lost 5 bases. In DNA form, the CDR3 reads TGTGCCAGCAGCCAGCCGGGACAGGGAACTGAAGCTTTCTTT. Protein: CASSQPGQGTEAFF.

The CDR3 region is CASRCPGQLEMNTEAFF. The CDR3 nucleotides read TGTGCCAGCAGATGTCCGGGACAGCTAGAGATGAACACTGAAGCTTTCTTT. V gene TRBV3-1 (or the pseudogene TRBV3-2) combines with J gene TRBJ1-1; TRBD1 aligns across 7 bases. This CDR3 contains 17 residues. Trimming cost V 6 bases and J 0 bases; bases outside gene matches: 13. Looked up from germline, CDR1 is LGHDT and CDR2 is YNNKEL (reference sequence).

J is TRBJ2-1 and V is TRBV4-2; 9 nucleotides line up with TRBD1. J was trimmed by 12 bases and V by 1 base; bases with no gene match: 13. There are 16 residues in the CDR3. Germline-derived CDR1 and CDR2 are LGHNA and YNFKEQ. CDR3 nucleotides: TGTGCCAGCAGCCAAGTTGACAGGACAGGGGAATTCGGGCAGTTCTTC. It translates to CASSQVDRTGEFGQFF.

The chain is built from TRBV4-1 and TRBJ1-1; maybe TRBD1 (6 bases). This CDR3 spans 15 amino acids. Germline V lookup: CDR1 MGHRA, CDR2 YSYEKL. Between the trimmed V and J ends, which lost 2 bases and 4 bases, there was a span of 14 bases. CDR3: CASSQPVRRGTEAFF. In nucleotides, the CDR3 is TGCGCCAGCAGCCAACCAGTACGCAGGGGCACTGAAGCTTTCTTT.

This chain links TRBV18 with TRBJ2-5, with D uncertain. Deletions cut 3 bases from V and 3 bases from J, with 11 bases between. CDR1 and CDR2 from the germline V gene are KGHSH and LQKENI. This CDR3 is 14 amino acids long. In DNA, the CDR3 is TGTGCCAGCTCACCTAGGATGGTAGAAGAGACCCAGTACTTC. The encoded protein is CASSPRMVEETQYF.

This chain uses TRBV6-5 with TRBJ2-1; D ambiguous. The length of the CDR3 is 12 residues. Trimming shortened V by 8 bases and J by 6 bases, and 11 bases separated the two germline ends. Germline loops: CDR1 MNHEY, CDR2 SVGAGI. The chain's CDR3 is CASVEVGNEQFF. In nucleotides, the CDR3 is TGTGCCAGCGTCGAGGTGGGCAATGAGCAGTTCTTC.

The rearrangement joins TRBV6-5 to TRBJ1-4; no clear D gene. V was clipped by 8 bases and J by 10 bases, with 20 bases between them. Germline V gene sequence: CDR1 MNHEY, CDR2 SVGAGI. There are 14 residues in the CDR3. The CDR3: CASGEDRQGRKLFF. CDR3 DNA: TGTGCCAGCGGCGAGGACCGCCAAGGTAGAAAACTGTTTTTT.